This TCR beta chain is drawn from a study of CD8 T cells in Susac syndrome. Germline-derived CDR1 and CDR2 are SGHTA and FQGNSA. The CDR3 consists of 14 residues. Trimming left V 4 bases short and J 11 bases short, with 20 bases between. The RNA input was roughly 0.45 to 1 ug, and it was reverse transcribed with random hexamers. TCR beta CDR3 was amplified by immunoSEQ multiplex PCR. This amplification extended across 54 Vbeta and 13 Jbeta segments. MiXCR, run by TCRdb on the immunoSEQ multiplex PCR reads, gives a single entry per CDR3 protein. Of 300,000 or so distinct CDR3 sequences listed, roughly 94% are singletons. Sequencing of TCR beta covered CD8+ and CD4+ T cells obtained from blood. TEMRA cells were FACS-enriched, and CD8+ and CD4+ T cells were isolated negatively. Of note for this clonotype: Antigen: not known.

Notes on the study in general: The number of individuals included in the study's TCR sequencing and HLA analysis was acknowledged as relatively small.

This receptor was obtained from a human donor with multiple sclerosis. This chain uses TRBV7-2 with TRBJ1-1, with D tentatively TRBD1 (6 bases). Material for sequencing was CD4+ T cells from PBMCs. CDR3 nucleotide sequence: TGTGCCAGCAGCTCGCGTCTCGGGGGGCTTGAGGCTTTCTTT. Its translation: CASSSRLGGLEAFF.